These 18 T cell receptor beta chains were all obtained from the same sample, sequenced in a study of blood T cells in healthy people across ages. Sample-barcoded 5' priming and a J-beta primer mix drove a second PCR of roughly 7 to 11 cycles. TCRdb fed the 5' RACE reads into MiXCR, producing one record per CDR3 protein. The data contain around 800,000 distinct CDR3 sequences, less than 70% of them singletons. The sequenced sample was blood. The receptors come from an elderly man in good health.

This clonotype showed up just a few times. The rearrangement joins TRBV7-9 to TRBJ2-1; 14 nucleotides align to TRBD2. The V gene end was trimmed by 6 bases and the J gene end by 2 bases; junction bases not matched to a gene: 3. Germline-derived CDR1 and CDR2 are SEHNR and FQNEAQ (reference sequence). The CDR3 loop spans 16 amino acids. The CDR3 nucleotides are TGTGCCAGCAGAAGGACTAGCGGGAGGCCCTACAATGAGCAGTTCTTC. Its translation is CASRRTSGRPYNEQFF.

This chain links TRBV28 with TRBJ1-2; no definite D call. The CDR3 is 14 residues long. Germline CDR1 and CDR2: MDHEN and SYDVKM. Trimming shortened V by 6 bases and J by 8 bases, and 19 bases separated the two germline ends. For the CDR3, the DNA is TGTGCCAGCAGCTCCGAAATAGGACTCGGCGGCTACACCTTC. Residues: CASSSEIGLGGYTF.

At least ten counts were recorded for this clonotype. The rearrangement joins TRBV6-5 to TRBJ2-1, with D maybe TRBD2 (6 bases). The CDR3 totals 13 residues. V was cut by 5 bases and J by 5 bases, with 10 bases left in between. Germline lookup yields CDR1 MNHEY and CDR2 SVGAGI. The CDR3 DNA follows: TGTGCCAGCAGTGAGACTAGAAACAATGAGCAGTTCTTC. The encoded protein is CASSETRNNEQFF.

The chain joins TRBV27 to TRBJ1-5, with D uncertain. Germline CDR1 is MNHEY and CDR2 is SMNVEV (reference sequence). The CDR3 consists of 14 residues. V lost 5 bases, J lost 3 bases, and 11 bases lay in between. CDR3: CASSRQSNNQPQHF. CDR3 bases: TGTGCCAGCAGTCGTCAGTCCAACAATCAGCCCCAGCATTTT.

The rearrangement joins TRBV11-1 to TRBJ1-2; 8 bases line up with TRBD1. CDR3 length: 16 residues. Germline V CDR1 and CDR2: SGHAT, FQDESV (reference sequence). The ends lost 0 bases at V and 4 bases at J; junction bases unmatched: 7. The DNA for the CDR3 is TGTGCCAGCAGCTTAGCGCTGGCAGGGGGCGGCTATGGCTACACCTTC. Its translation: CASSLALAGGGYGYTF. The full variable domain, in which reference TRBV11-1 and TRBJ1-2 provide the parts outside the CDR3, is EAEVAQSPRYKITEKSQAVAFWCDPISGHATLYWYRQILGQGPELLVQFQDESVVDDSQLPKDRFSAERLKGVDSTLKIQPAELGDSAMYLCASSLALAGGGYGYTFGSGTRLTVV.

The chain has TRBV21-1 and TRBJ1-2; the table's D call, TRBD1, has no DNA check behind it. TRBV21-1 is designated a pseudogene. This CDR3 has 14 residues. The CDR3 here is CASSKMGGYYGYTF. The CDR3 DNA reads as TGTGCCAGCAGCAAAATGGGGGGGTACTATGGCTACACCTTC.

The chain carries TRBV12-3 or TRBV12-4 and TRBJ1-2; 10 nucleotides align to TRBD1. The V and J ends lost 3 bases and 4 bases, in that order; junction bases with no gene match: 5. There are 15 residues in the CDR3. The CDR3 protein is CASSFGGQGSYGYTF. The DNA for the CDR3 is TGTGCCAGCAGTTTTGGGGGACAGGGGTCCTATGGCTACACCTTC.

This clonotype was detected many times. This chain uses TRBV5-6 with TRBJ2-6; no definite D call. The CDR3 sequence is 15 residues long. Germline V CDR1 and CDR2: SGHDT, YYEEEE. The V gene lost 4 bases and the J gene lost 2 bases, with 10 bases spanning the gap. The CDR3 region is CASSPPTTGANVLTF. The CDR3 DNA follows: TGTGCCAGCAGCCCACCGACAACTGGGGCCAACGTCCTGACTTTC.

The rearrangement links TRBV27 to TRBJ1-5; D remains unclear. The CDR3 runs to 17 residues. Trimming cost V 10 bases and J 3 bases, with 25 bases left between them. Germline values: CDR1 MNHEY, CDR2 SMNVEV (reference sequence). CDR3 in DNA: TGTGCCAAAAGCCCGCGACGGAGCCCGAGGCACAATCAGCCCCAGCATTTT. It is translated as CAKSPRRSPRHNQPQHF.

The CDR3 sequence is CASRAQETQYF. CDR3 sequence (DNA): TGTGCCAGCCGGGCGCAGGAGACCCAGTACTTC. J is TRBJ2-5 and V is TRBV11-1; no reliable D call. The germline V and J ends were trimmed by 8 bases and 5 bases, with 9 bases remaining between them. Germline CDR1 reads SGHAT; CDR2 reads FQDESV (reference sequence). This CDR3 has 11 residues.

The V call is TRBV29-1, the J call TRBJ2-2, with D perhaps given as TRBD1 or TRBD2 (5 bases each). Looked up from germline, CDR1 is SQVTM and CDR2 is ANQGSEA. The CDR3 sequence is 12 residues long. V lost 6 bases to trimming and J lost 3 bases, with 8 bases between them. The CDR3 DNA follows: TGCAGCGTGGGGACCGACACCGGGGAGCTGTTTTTT. It translates to CSVGTDTGELFF.

The V gene is TRBV2, the J gene TRBJ2-7; D is undetermined. The assigned J gene may be wrong: the sequence end matches TRBJ2-4 better. The V gene's germline CDR1 is SNHLY and CDR2 FYNNEI. CDR3 length: 14 amino acids. In DNA, the CDR3 is TGTGCCAGCAGTGAAATAGTCTCGGGCAGCATTCAGTACTTC. Protein: CASSEIVSGSIQYF.

CDR3: CASSVGDGRVDEQFF. CDR3 coding DNA: TGTGCCAGCAGCGTAGGCGACGGGAGGGTCGATGAGCAGTTCTTC. The chain links TRBV9 to TRBJ2-1, with 8 bases lining up with TRBD2. Germline V gene data show CDR1 as SGDLS and CDR2 as YYNGEE. The CDR3 is made up of 15 amino acids. After removal of 0 bases from V and 8 bases from J, the junction contained 7 bases not matched to a gene.

The chain couples TRBV6-5 to TRBJ2-1, with a possible D match to TRBD2 (6 bases). The CDR3 runs 16 residues. Looked up from germline, CDR1 is MNHEY and CDR2 is SVGAGI. V was shortened by 6 bases and J by 2 bases, with 17 bases between the two germline ends. The CDR3 region is CASSRRGSGPYNEQFF. CDR3 nucleotide sequence: TGTGCCAGCAGCCGCCGAGGAAGCGGGCCCTACAATGAGCAGTTCTTC.

The chain employs TRBV12-3 or TRBV12-4 and TRBJ1-6, with D uncertain. This CDR3 has 15 residues. V was cut by 3 bases and J by 9 bases, with 15 bases left in between. The CDR3 here is CASSFGQTFSSPLHF. The DNA for the CDR3 is TGTGCCAGCAGTTTTGGTCAGACTTTCAGTTCACCCCTCCACTTT.

The CDR3 coding sequence is TGTGCCAGCAGTTTAGAGCTACTCGGATCTAGCACAGATACGCAGTATTTT. It yields the protein CASSLELLGSSTDTQYF. The gene calls are TRBV28 and TRBJ2-3, with D unresolved. Between the trimmed V and J ends, which lost 2 bases and 0 bases, there was a span of 15 bases. This CDR3 region has 17 residues. Looked up from germline, CDR1 is MDHEN and CDR2 is SYDVKM.

The chain uses TRBV7-9 and TRBJ2-3; maybe TRBD1 (6 bases). Per the germline V gene, CDR1 is SEHNR and CDR2 is FQNEAQ (reference sequence). V shed 5 bases and J shed 0 bases, with 18 bases lying between them. The length of the CDR3 is 17 residues. The CDR3 bases are TGTGCCAGCAGCCCCGGTCATGCTGGACAGAGCACAGATACGCAGTATTTT. It specifies CASSPGHAGQSTDTQYF.

The chain links TRBV7-3 to TRBJ2-5; D possibly uses TRBD1 or TRBD2 (5 bases each). The CDR3 sequence is 15 residues long. Germline-derived CDR1 and CDR2 are SGHTA and FQGTGA. V was shortened by 1 base and J by 11 bases, with 20 bases between the two germline ends. For the CDR3, the DNA is TGTGCCAGCAGCTTAAACGGGGACGTCTACAATGAGCAGTACTTC. This translates into CASSLNGDVYNEQYF.